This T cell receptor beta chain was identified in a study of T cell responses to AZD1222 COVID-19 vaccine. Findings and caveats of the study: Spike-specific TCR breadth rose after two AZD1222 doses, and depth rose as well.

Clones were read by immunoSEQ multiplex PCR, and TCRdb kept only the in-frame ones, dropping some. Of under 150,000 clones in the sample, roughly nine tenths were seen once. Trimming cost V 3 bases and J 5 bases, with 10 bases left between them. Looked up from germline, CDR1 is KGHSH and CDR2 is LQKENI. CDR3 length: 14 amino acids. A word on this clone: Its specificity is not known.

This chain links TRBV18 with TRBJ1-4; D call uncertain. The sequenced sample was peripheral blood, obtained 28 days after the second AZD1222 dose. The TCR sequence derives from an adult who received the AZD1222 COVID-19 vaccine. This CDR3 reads CASSPQASNEKLFF. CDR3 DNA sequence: TGTGCCAGCTCACCTCAGGCGAGCAATGAAAAACTGTTTTTT.